Following are 30 T cell receptor beta chains from one sample sequenced in a study of blood T cells in healthy people across ages. Together with a sample-barcoded 5' primer, a J-beta primer mix was included in a second PCR lasting about 6 to 11 cycles. MiXCR, run by TCRdb on the 5' RACE reads, gives a single entry per CDR3 protein. Of around 2 million distinct CDR3 sequences detected, roughly two fifths appear once; the ten largest clones hold roughly 24%. The source material was blood. The receptors here all came from a human donor in good health.

This clonotype came up a few times. This chain joins TRBV25-1 and TRBJ2-4; no definite D call. Matching the DNA end better, TRBJ2-7 makes the J call doubtful. Germline CDR1 MGHDK, CDR2 SYGVNS. This CDR3 is 13 amino acids long. The CDR3 protein is CASSESENYEQYF. The CDR3 nucleotides are TGTGCCAGCAGTGAATCGGAGAACTACGAGCAGTACTTC.

V and J are TRBV27 and TRBJ2-7; 7 bases fit TRBD2. Germline V gene lookup returns CDR1 MNHEY and CDR2 SMNVEV (reference sequence). After removal of 4 bases from V and 4 bases from J, the junction contained 7 bases not matched to a gene. This CDR3 spans 14 amino acids. The CDR3 DNA follows: TGTGCCAGCAGTTGGGGAGGGAGAAGTTACGAGCAGTACTTC. It codes for CASSWGGRSYEQYF.

This clonotype has only a few counts. One base away lies a much larger clone, so this may be a sequencing read error. The chain combines TRBV28 with TRBJ2-4; a possible D gene is TRBD1 (5 bases). Germline CDR1 and CDR2: MDHEN and SYDVKM. The CDR3 loop spans 14 amino acids. Trimming pared 4 bases from V and 7 bases from J, leaving 14 bases between. The CDR3: CASSCGRVRNIQYF. CDR3 coding DNA: TGTGCCAGCAGTTGCGGCAGGGTGAGGAACATTCAGTACTTC.

The chain joins TRBV20-1 to TRBJ2-4; D uncertain. CDR3 size: 10 residues. CDR1 DFQATT and CDR2 SNEGSKA come from the germline V gene (reference sequence). V lost 5 bases, J lost 7 bases, and 6 bases lay in between. The CDR3 sequence: CSAELNIQYF. The DNA of the CDR3 is TGCAGTGCTGAACTGAACATTCAGTACTTC.

V gene TRBV7-9 combines with J gene TRBJ1-4; no definite D call. The CDR3 runs 14 residues. V was shortened by 2 bases and J by 5 bases, with 9 bases between the two germline ends. Germline assignment: CDR1 SEHNR and CDR2 FQNEAQ (reference sequence). The CDR3 DNA reads TGTGCCAGCAGCTTAATGATATCGAATGAAAAACTGTTTTTT. It codes for CASSLMISNEKLFF.

This clonotype has a handful of counts. This sequence joins TRBV5-1 and TRBJ1-1; D ambiguous. CDR1 is SGHRS, CDR2 YFSETQ, per germline. Trimming shortened V by 2 bases and J by 2 bases, and 13 bases separated the two germline ends. This CDR3 region has 15 residues. This chain's CDR3 is CASSFKGRLNTEAFF. The CDR3, as DNA: TGCGCCAGCAGCTTTAAGGGAAGGTTAAACACTGAAGCTTTCTTT. Complete variable domain (other parts from reference TRBV5-1 and TRBJ1-1): KAGVTQTPRYLIKTRGQQVTLSCSPISGHRSVSWYQQTPGQGLQFLFEYFSETQRNKGNFPGRFSGRQFSNSRSEMNVSTLELGDSALYLCASSFKGRLNTEAFFGQGTRLTVV.

In the case of this clonotype: A much larger clone sits a single nucleotide away, making a read error possible. V is TRBV7-2 and J is TRBJ2-5; 10 bases agree with TRBD1. The J call is uncertain, as TRBJ2-7 better fits the DNA end. This CDR3 contains 15 residues. Germline V gene sequence: CDR1 SGHTA, CDR2 FQGNSA. This CDR3 is CASSVAGTGANEQYF. Written as DNA, the CDR3 is TGTGCCAGCAGCGTCGCCGGGACAGGGGCTAACGAGCAGTACTTC.

The V call is TRBV7-3, the J call TRBJ2-1; D perhaps matches TRBD2 (7 bases). CDR3 length: 17 residues. Germline V CDR1 and CDR2: SGHTA, FQGTGA. The ends were cut back, 3 bases at V and 0 bases at J, with 15 bases in the middle. The CDR3 DNA follows: TGTGCCAGCAGCTTGACGGGGGGCGGCCTCTCCTACAATGAGCAGTTCTTC. Protein: CASSLTGGGLSYNEQFF.

The chain has TRBV15 and TRBJ2-2; D gene unclear. The V end lost 0 bases, the J end lost 1 base, and 6 bases lay between the germline ends. The length of the CDR3 is 15 residues. Germline V gives CDR1 LNHNV, CDR2 YYDKDF (reference sequence). This chain's CDR3 is CATSRDLENTGELFF. DNA for the CDR3: TGTGCCACCAGCAGAGATCTGGAGAACACCGGGGAGCTGTTTTTT.

This chain connects TRBV9 to TRBJ1-1, with D hard to call. The V end was cut by 0 bases, the J end by 3 bases, with 18 bases between. CDR1 is SGDLS, CDR2 YYNGEE, per germline. The CDR3 totals 17 residues. This CDR3 is CASSVDPGTGPDTEAFF. CDR3 coding DNA: TGTGCCAGCAGCGTAGATCCGGGCACCGGCCCTGACACTGAAGCTTTCTTT.

This clonotype was seen only a few times. V gene TRBV6-2 or TRBV6-3 combines with J gene TRBJ1-5; 7 bases are shared with TRBD1. The length of the CDR3 is 15 residues. The junction had 12 bases not matched to a gene; V was cut back by 6 bases and J by 7 bases. Germline CDR1 and CDR2: MNHEY and SVGEGT. The CDR3 DNA follows: TGTGCCAGCAGCCGCTCCATGGGACAGATACAGCCCCAGCATTTT. This translates into CASSRSMGQIQPQHF.

This clonotype appeared a few times. In nucleotides, the CDR3 is TGTGCCAGCAGCCAAGATGTCAGGCATGCGAGCTACGAGCAGTACTTC. It is translated as CASSQDVRHASYEQYF. The chain uses TRBV14 and TRBJ2-7; unclear D gene. V lost 0 bases and J 3 bases, leaving 15 bases between the germline ends. The CDR3 contains 16 residues. The V gene's germline CDR1 is SGHDN and CDR2 FVKESK. The entire variable domain, with the rest obtained from reference TRBV14 and TRBJ2-7, is as follows: EAGVTQFPSHSVIEKGQTVTLRCDPISGHDNLYWYRRVMGKEIKFLLHFVKESKQDESGMPNNRFLAERTGGTYSTLKVQPAELEDSGVYFCASSQDVRHASYEQYFGPGTRLTVT.

At least ten counts were recorded for this clonotype. This chain uses TRBV7-2 with TRBJ1-1; unclear D gene. The germline gives CDR1 SGHTA, CDR2 FQGNSA. V lost 1 base and J 0 bases, leaving 9 bases between the germline ends. The CDR3 runs 15 residues. In DNA, the CDR3 is TGTGCCAGCAGCTTAGACCCGGGGATGAACACTGAAGCTTTCTTT. Translation gives CASSLDPGMNTEAFF.

This chain connects TRBV10-3 to TRBJ1-5; maybe TRBD1 (5 bases). The germline V gene has CDR1 ENHRY and CDR2 SYGVKD. V was cut by 1 base and J by 7 bases, with 11 bases left in between. This CDR3 is built from 14 residues. CDR3: CAISELGERQPQHF. CDR3 DNA sequence: TGTGCCATCAGTGAGTTGGGGGAGCGACAGCCCCAGCATTTT.

The V gene is TRBV7-3, the J gene TRBJ2-1, with 8 bases fitting TRBD2. CDR1 is SGHTA, CDR2 FQGTGA, per germline. V was pared by 6 bases and J by 2 bases, with 9 bases of the junction left unmatched. The CDR3 covers 16 residues. DNA for the CDR3: TGTGCCAGCAGTTCTTCCGGGGGGGCGGCCTACAATGAGCAGTTCTTC. Protein: CASSSSGGAAYNEQFF.

The chain joins TRBV6-5 to TRBJ1-3; 7 nucleotides line up with TRBD1. This CDR3 region has 16 residues. Germline assignment: CDR1 MNHEY and CDR2 SVGAGI. V lost 0 bases and J lost 4; bases outside the gene matches: 6. The CDR3, as DNA: TGTGCCAGCAGTTACTCGGGAGGGGGCGCGGGAAACACCATATATTTT. It is translated as CASSYSGGGAGNTIYF.

The J gene is TRBJ2-7, the V gene TRBV5-5; TRBD1 agrees at 8 bases. V lost 5 bases, J lost 3 bases, and 10 bases stayed unmatched. CDR3 length equals 15 residues. Germline CDR1 SGHKS, CDR2 YYEKEE (reference sequence). CDR3 in DNA: TGTGCCAGCAGATCCGGGACAGGATCAATCTACGAGCAGTACTTC. It specifies CASRSGTGSIYEQYF.

This clonotype occurred a few times. The chain carries TRBV5-1 and TRBJ2-4; TRBD1 is a possible D gene (6 bases). V shed 2 bases and J shed 7 bases, with 13 bases lying between them. Germline CDR1 reads SGHRS; CDR2 reads YFSETQ. This CDR3 has 14 amino acids. CDR3 DNA sequence: TGCGCCAGCAGCTTCCTCCAGGGACATAACATTCAGTACTTC. Encoded protein: CASSFLQGHNIQYF.

V and J are TRBV6-5 and TRBJ1-5; no clear D gene. This CDR3 is built from 13 residues. The V and J ends lost 5 bases and 5 bases respectively, with 10 bases between them. CDR1 MNHEY and CDR2 SVGAGI come from the germline V gene. CDR3 sequence reads: CASSPQADQPQHF. CDR3 bases: TGTGCCAGCAGTCCCCAGGCGGATCAGCCCCAGCATTTT.

The chain is built from TRBV21-1 and TRBJ2-3; the table calls TRBD1, which could not be checked here. TRBV21-1 is a recognized pseudogene. The CDR3 consists of 15 residues. The CDR3 DNA is TGTGCCAGCAGCCCCCCTAGAATCCCCGCAGATACGCAGTATTTT. Protein: CASSPPRIPADTQYF.

The chain carries TRBV20-1 and TRBJ1-1; a possible D gene is TRBD1 (5 bases). CDR1 is DFQATT and CDR2 is SNEGSKA in the germline V gene (reference sequence). The CDR3 extends over 13 amino acids. The V and J ends lost 1 base and 6 bases respectively, with 12 bases between them. Here the CDR3 DNA reads TGCAGTGCTAGAGGGGGAGGGGCCGCTGAAGCTTTCTTT. Residues: CSARGGGAAEAFF.

This clonotype was seen a few times. Its ends do not fully match the called genes, so a read error is possible. The rearrangement joins TRBV4-2 to TRBJ2-1, with 7 bases identical to TRBD1. CDR3 length: 17 residues. CDR1 is LGHNA and CDR2 is YNFKEQ in the germline V gene. The CDR3 loop is CTSSQVTGTSSYNEQFF. The CDR3 nucleotides are TGTACCAGCAGCCAAGTGACAGGGACCAGCTCCTACAATGAGCAGTTCTTC.

This chain connects TRBV12-3 or TRBV12-4 to TRBJ1-2; D gene uncertain. V lost 6 bases and J lost 7, with 9 bases in between. CDR3 size: 11 residues. The CDR3 loop is CASSYASGYTF. The CDR3 DNA reads TGTGCCAGCAGCTACGCGAGTGGCTACACCTTC.

The chain has TRBV5-6 and TRBJ2-1; weak D call: TRBD2 (5 bases). The CDR3 is made up of 17 amino acids. V was clipped by 1 base and J by 7 bases, with 21 bases between them. Germline V gene sequence: CDR1 SGHDT, CDR2 YYEEEE. The CDR3 is CASSLNIRRTLGNEQFF. The CDR3 DNA is TGTGCCAGCAGCTTGAATATACGTAGGACTTTGGGGAATGAGCAGTTCTTC. Based on the CDR3 plus reference TRBV5-6 and TRBJ2-1, the full variable domain is DAGVTQSPTHLIKTRGQQVTLRCSPKSGHDTVSWYQQALGQGPQFIFQYYEEEERQRGNFPDRFSGHQFPNYSSELNVNALLLGDSALYLCASSLNIRRTLGNEQFFGPGTRLTVL.

The sample holds a few counts of this clonotype. This chain links TRBV29-1 with TRBJ2-1; TRBD2 matches 9 bases. From germline, CDR1 is SQVTM and CDR2 ANQGSEA. The CDR3 consists of 16 residues. V trimming: 6 bases; J trimming: 4 bases; junction bases outside the gene matches: 13. Here the CDR3 DNA reads TGCAGCGTCGCCAGACGGAGGACTAGCGCGTACAATGAGCAGTTCTTC. Protein: CSVARRRTSAYNEQFF.

This clonotype was observed a few times. The V gene is TRBV20-1, the J gene TRBJ2-3; D is unresolved. The CDR3 contains 14 residues. Germline CDR1 DFQATT, CDR2 SNEGSKA (reference sequence). V was trimmed by 6 bases and J by 4 bases, leaving 17 bases between them. The CDR3 DNA reads as TGCAGTGCCCTAACGGGCCCCCCCGCAGATACGCAGTATTTT. Its protein product is CSALTGPPADTQYF.

The chain carries TRBV7-2 and TRBJ2-6, with 9 bases matching TRBD1. CDR1 SGHTA and CDR2 FQGNSA come from the germline V gene. The CDR3 runs to 18 residues. The V and J ends lost 5 bases and 4 bases, in that order; junction bases with no gene match: 12. The CDR3 region is CASSLQNRGQWGANVLTF. The CDR3 DNA sequence: TGTGCCAGCAGCCTCCAGAACAGGGGGCAGTGGGGGGCCAACGTCCTGACTTTC.

The chain is built from TRBV4-2 and TRBJ2-3; 10 bases match TRBD2. CDR3 length: 17 residues. The J segment lost 6 bases and the V segment lost 0 bases, leaving 9 bases of the junction unmatched. Germline V gene data show CDR1 as LGHNA and CDR2 as YNFKEQ. The CDR3 coding sequence is TGTGCCAGCAGCCAAGAGCCTAGCGGGGGTTTTTACGATACGCAGTATTTT. Translation gives CASSQEPSGGFYDTQYF.

CDR3 residues: CASSLVNSHTDTQYF. In nucleotides, the CDR3 is TGTGCCAGCAGTTTAGTTAACTCGCACACAGATACGCAGTATTTT. The chain recombines TRBV12-3 or TRBV12-4 with TRBJ2-3; D is undetermined. The ends were cut back, 1 base at V and 2 bases at J, with 10 bases in the middle. This CDR3 contains 15 residues.

This chain connects TRBV20-1 to TRBJ2-1, with 9 positions matching TRBD1. The V segment lost 5 bases and the J segment 5 bases; nucleotides outside the gene matches: 13. Germline V gene lookup returns CDR1 DFQATT and CDR2 SNEGSKA (reference sequence). The CDR3 extends over 16 amino acids. CDR3 residues: CSAPDPKTGGNNEQFF. The CDR3 coding sequence is TGCAGTGCTCCAGACCCGAAGACAGGGGGAAACAATGAGCAGTTCTTC.